The entry that follows covers one TCR beta chain sequence. This record comes from a study of response to subunit inactivated influenza vaccine. CDR3 length: 16 amino acids. With 6 bases removed from V and 9 bases from J, the gap between germline ends came to 24 bases. TCRdb reprocessed the RT-PCR reads via MiXCR and lists one record per CDR3 protein. The sample contains a few hundred thousand distinct CDR3 sequences, 13% to 15% of which appear only once. The sequence was collected from a middle-aged man who received an inactivated influenza vaccine. This material consisted of PBMCs from blood, taken 11 to 12 days after vaccination. This sequence joins TRBV12-3 or TRBV12-4 and TRBJ1-5, with a tentative D call TRBD1 (5 bases). The CDR3: CASSQNSWTVGTPQHF. In DNA, the CDR3 is TGTGCCAGCAGCCAGAACTCTTGGACGGTGGGGACGCCCCAGCATTTT.